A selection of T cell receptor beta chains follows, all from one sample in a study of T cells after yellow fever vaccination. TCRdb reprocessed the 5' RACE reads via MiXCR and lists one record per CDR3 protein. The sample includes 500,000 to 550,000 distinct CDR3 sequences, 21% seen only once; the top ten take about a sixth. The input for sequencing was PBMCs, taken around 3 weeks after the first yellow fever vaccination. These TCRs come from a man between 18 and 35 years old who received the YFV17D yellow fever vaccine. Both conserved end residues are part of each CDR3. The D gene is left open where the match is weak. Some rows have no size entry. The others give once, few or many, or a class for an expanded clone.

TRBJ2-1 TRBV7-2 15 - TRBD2 CASSLARAGGGEQFF TGTGCCAGCAGCTTAGCGAGGGCGGGCGGGGGTGAGCAGTTCTTC
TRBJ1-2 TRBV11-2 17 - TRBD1 CASSLGLLRDRAYGYTF TGTGCCAGCAGCTTAGGCCTGCTCCGGGACAGGGCCTATGGCTACACCTTC
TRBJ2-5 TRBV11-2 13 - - CASSLDLEETQYF TGTGCCAGCAGCCTAGACCTCGAGGAGACCCAGTACTTC
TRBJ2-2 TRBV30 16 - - CAWSTYWGGNTGELFF TGTGCCTGGAGCACCTACTGGGGCGGAAACACCGGGGAGCTGTTTTTT
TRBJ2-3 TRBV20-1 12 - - CSALGGTDTQYF TGCAGTGCCTTGGGGGGCACAGATACGCAGTATTTT
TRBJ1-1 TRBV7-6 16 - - CASSLVFAGVATEAFF TGTGCCAGCAGCTTAGTTTTCGCAGGGGTAGCGACTGAAGCTTTCTTT
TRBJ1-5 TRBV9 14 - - CASSARDSNQPQHF TGTGCCAGCAGCGCCCGGGACAGCAATCAGCCCCAGCATTTT
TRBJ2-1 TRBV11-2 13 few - CASSYSVGNEQFF TGTGCCAGCTCCTACTCCGTGGGGAATGAGCAGTTCTTC
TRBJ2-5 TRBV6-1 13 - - CASRSYRRETQYF TGTGCCAGCAGGTCCTATAGGCGGGAGACCCAGTACTTC
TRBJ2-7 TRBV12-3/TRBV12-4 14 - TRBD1 CASSPNRGLDEQYF TGTGCCAGCAGTCCGAACAGGGGGCTCGACGAGCAGTACTTC
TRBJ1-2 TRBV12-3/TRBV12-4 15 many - CASSSRGAHNYGYTF TGTGCCAGCAGCAGTCGGGGGGCGCATAACTATGGCTACACCTTC
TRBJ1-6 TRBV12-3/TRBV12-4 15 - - CASSVHSVRNSPLHF TGTGCCAGCAGCGTTCATTCGGTTAGAAATTCACCCCTCCACTTT
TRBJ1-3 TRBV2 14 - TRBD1 CASSRGTAGNTIYF TGTGCCAGCAGCAGGGGGACTGCCGGAAACACCATATATTTT
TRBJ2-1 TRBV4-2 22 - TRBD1 CASSQVSGRGGSGDRPVNEQFF TGTGCCAGCAGCCAAGTCTCGGGTCGGGGTGGGTCGGGGGACAGGCCGGTAAATGAGCAGTTCTTC
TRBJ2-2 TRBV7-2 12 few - CASSSITGELFF TGTGCCAGCAGCTCAATCACCGGGGAGCTGTTTTTT
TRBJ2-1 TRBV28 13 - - CASTWGFINEQFF TGTGCCAGCACCTGGGGGTTTATCAATGAGCAGTTCTTC
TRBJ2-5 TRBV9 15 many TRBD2 CASSASGGYQETQYF TGTGCCAGCAGCGCCAGCGGGGGGTACCAAGAGACCCAGTACTTC
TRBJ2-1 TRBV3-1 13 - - CASSRVIRNEQFF TGTGCCAGCAGCCGCGTTATCCGGAATGAGCAGTTCTTC
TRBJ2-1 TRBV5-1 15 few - CASSLGHLLYNEQFF TGCGCCAGCAGCTTGGGCCACCTCCTCTACAATGAGCAGTTCTTC
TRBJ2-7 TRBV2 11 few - CASTRVGEQYF TGTGCCAGCACCAGGGTTGGGGAGCAGTACTTC
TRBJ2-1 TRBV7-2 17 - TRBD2 CASSLGLTSGGAHEQFF TGTGCCAGCAGCTTAGGGCTCACTAGCGGGGGGGCCCATGAGCAGTTCTTC
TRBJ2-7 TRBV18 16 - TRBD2 CASSSGTSGGADEQYF TGTGCCAGCTCTTCCGGGACTAGCGGGGGGGCGGACGAGCAGTACTTC
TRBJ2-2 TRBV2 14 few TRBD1 CATQPGQGAGELFF TGTGCCACCCAACCGGGACAGGGAGCCGGGGAGCTGTTTTTT
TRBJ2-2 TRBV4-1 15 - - CASSQAGGAAGELFF TGCGCCAGCAGCCAAGCCGGAGGGGCTGCCGGGGAGCTGTTTTTT
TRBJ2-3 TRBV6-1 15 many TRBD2 CASSRLAGGTDTQYF TGTGCCAGCAGTAGACTAGCGGGGGGCACAGATACGCAGTATTTT
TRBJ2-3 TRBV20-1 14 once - CSARDWDGTDTQYF TGCAGTGCCAGGGACTGGGACGGCACAGATACGCAGTATTTT
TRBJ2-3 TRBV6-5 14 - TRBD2 CASSYGAGGDTQYF TGTGCCAGCAGTTACGGTGCGGGGGGGGATACGCAGTATTTT
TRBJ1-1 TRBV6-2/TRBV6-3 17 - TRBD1 CASTRDRGHLGNTEAFF TGTGCCAGCACCAGGGACAGGGGCCACCTAGGGAACACTGAAGCTTTCTTT
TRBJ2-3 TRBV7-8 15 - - CASSSIGGLTDTQYF TGTGCCAGCAGCTCCATAGGAGGGTTGACAGATACGCAGTATTTT
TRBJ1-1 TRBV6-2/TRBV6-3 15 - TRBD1 CASSSVDRVGTEAFF TGTGCCAGCAGTTCGGTCGACAGGGTGGGCACTGAAGCTTTCTTT
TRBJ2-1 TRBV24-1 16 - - CATSELDSMTRNEQFF TGTGCCACCAGTGAGCTGGACAGTATGACCCGCAATGAGCAGTTCTTC
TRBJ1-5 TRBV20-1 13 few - CSAKTALVEPQHF TGCAGTGCCAAGACAGCGCTTGTCGAGCCCCAGCATTTT
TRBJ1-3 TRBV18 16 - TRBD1 CASSQGDSYSGNTIYF TGTGCCAGCTCTCAAGGGGACAGTTACTCTGGAAACACCATATATTTT
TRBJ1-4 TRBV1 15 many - CTSSPTSYWNEKLFF TGCACCAGCAGCCCTACATCATACTGGAATGAAAAACTGTTTTTT
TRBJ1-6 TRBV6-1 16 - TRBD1 CASRVKGAYYNSPLHF TGTGCCAGCAGGGTCAAGGGGGCGTACTATAATTCACCCCTCCACTTT
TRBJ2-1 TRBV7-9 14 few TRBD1 CASLSGTGDNEQFF TGTGCCAGCCTCTCCGGGACAGGGGACAATGAGCAGTTCTTC
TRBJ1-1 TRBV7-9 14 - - CASTTLAGATEAFF TGTGCCAGCACCACCCTGGCTGGGGCCACTGAAGCTTTCTTT
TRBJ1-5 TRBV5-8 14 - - CASSYLLGYGPLHF TGTGCCAGCAGTTACCTACTCGGGTACGGGCCCCTGCATTTT
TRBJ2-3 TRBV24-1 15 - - CATSERAGSTDTQYF TGTGCCACCAGTGAACGGGCAGGCTCCACAGATACGCAGTATTTT
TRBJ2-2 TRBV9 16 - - CASSAPGRGNTGELFF TGTGCCAGCAGCGCCCCCGGCAGGGGGAACACCGGGGAGCTGTTTTTT
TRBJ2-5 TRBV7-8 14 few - CASSLTTSQETQYF TGTGCCAGCAGCTTAACGACTAGTCAAGAGACCCAGTACTTC
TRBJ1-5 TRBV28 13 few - CASSPGVGQPQHF TGTGCCAGCAGTCCAGGGGTAGGTCAGCCCCAGCATTTT
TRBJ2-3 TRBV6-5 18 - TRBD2 CASSYSAGTSSSTDTQYF TGTGCCAGCAGTTACTCTGCGGGGACTAGCAGTAGCACAGATACGCAGTATTTT
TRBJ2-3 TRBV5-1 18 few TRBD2 CASSSAGTSGGSEDTQYF TGCGCCAGCAGCTCTGCCGGGACTAGCGGGGGTTCCGAAGATACGCAGTATTTT
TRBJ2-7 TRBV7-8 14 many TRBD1 CASQGDSATYEQYF TGTGCCAGCCAGGGGGACAGCGCAACCTACGAGCAGTACTTC
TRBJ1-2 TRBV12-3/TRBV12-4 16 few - CASSLMGTLSFYGYTF TGTGCCAGCAGCCTGATGGGGACGCTATCCTTCTATGGCTACACCTTC
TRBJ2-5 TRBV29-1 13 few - CSVPLRGSETQYF TGCAGCGTCCCTCTGAGAGGGAGCGAGACCCAGTACTTC
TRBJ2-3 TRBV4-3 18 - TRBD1 CASSQDRGWRRQGDTQYF TGCGCCAGCAGCCAAGATCGAGGCTGGCGCAGACAGGGAGATACGCAGTATTTT